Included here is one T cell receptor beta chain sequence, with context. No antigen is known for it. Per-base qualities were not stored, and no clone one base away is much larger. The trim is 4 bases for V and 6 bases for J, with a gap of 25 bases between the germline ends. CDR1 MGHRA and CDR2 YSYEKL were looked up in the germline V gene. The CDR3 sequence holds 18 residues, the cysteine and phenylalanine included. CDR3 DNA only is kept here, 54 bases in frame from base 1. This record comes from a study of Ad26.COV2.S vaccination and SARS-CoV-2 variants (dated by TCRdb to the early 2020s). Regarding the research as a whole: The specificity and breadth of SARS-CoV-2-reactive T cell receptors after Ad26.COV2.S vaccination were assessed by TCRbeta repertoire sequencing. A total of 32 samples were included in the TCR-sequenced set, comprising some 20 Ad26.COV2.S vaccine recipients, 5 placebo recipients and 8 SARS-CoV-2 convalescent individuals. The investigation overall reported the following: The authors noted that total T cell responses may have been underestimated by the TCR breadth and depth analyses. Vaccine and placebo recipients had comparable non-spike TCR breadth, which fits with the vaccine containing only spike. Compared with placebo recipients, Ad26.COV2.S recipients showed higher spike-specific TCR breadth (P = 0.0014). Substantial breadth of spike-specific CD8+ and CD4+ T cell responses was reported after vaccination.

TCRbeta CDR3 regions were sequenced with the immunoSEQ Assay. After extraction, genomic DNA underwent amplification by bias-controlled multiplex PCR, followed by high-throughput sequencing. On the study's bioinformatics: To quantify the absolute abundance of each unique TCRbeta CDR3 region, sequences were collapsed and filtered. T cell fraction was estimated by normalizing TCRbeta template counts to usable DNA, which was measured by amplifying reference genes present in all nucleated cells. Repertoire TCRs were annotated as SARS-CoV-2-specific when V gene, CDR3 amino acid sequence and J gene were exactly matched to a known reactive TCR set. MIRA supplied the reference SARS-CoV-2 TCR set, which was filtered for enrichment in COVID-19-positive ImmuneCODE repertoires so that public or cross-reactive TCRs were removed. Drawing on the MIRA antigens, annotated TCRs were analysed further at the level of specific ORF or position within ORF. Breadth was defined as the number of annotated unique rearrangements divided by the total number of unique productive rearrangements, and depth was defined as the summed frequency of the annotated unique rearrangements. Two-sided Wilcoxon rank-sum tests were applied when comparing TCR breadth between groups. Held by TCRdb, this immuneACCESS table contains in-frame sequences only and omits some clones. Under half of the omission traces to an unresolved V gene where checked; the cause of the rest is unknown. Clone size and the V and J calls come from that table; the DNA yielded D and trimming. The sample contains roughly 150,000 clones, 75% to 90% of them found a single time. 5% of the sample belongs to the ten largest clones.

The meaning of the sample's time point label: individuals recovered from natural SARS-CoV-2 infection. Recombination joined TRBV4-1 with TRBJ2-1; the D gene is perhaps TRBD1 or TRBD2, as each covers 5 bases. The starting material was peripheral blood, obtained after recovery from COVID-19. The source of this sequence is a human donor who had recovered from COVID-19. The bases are TGCGCCAGCAGCCCCACGACTTACCCGGGGCCAACACCCAATGAGCAGTTCTTC. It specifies CASSPTTYPGPTPNEQFF.